The 32 T cell receptor beta chains reported below all come from one sample, sequenced in a study of vaccination effects on CD4 cells after COVID-19. These receptors have no known antigen. Expansion of antigen-specific CD4+ T cells with viral peptide pools was carried out by the ViraFEST assay before sequencing. The authors isolated CD4+ T cells after approximately 9 days of culture. Vaccinees lacked prior SARS-CoV-2 infection and tested negative for nucleocapsid antibodies. Clones were sequenced by immunoSEQ multiplex PCR, and TCRdb holds only the in-frame ones, with some missing. Of approximately 74,000 clones listed, around 74% are singletons. Sample: CD4+ T cells from PBMCs cultured with HCoV-NL63 spike peptides, taken before COVID-19 vaccination. These TCRs come from a human donor who received a COVID-19 vaccine.

The chain recombines TRBV11-3 with TRBJ2-2; D possibly uses TRBD1 or TRBD2 (5 bases each). Germline V gene lookup returns CDR1 SGHNT and CDR2 YENEEA. This CDR3 spans 15 amino acids. Between the trimmed V and J ends, which lost 5 bases and 6 bases, there was a span of 16 bases. The CDR3 reads CASSIHGAMAGELFF. The CDR3 DNA follows: TGTGCCAGCAGCATCCACGGGGCTATGGCCGGGGAGCTGTTTTTT.

This clone was counted between two and nine times. The chain employs TRBV29-1 and TRBJ2-5, with 9 bases that match TRBD1. Unmatched junction bases numbered 10, after V lost 3 bases and J lost 2 bases. Germline lookup yields CDR1 SQVTM and CDR2 ANQGSEA. The CDR3 has 16 amino acids. This CDR3 reads CSVDSNRGRRQETQYF. CDR3 coding DNA: TGCAGCGTTGACAGTAACAGGGGGCGGCGGCAAGAGACCCAGTACTTC.

The V gene is TRBV10-3, the J gene TRBJ2-1; 11 nucleotides agree with TRBD2. Germline V gene lookup returns CDR1 ENHRY and CDR2 SYGVKD. The length of the CDR3 is 17 residues. V was clipped by 6 bases and J by 0 bases; unmatched bases: 7. CDR3 loop: CAIRLAGDLSSYNEQFF. DNA of the CDR3: TGTGCCATCAGACTAGCGGGGGACCTCAGCTCCTACAATGAGCAGTTCTTC.

The chain carries TRBV6-6 and TRBJ1-1; D is ambiguous. Germline CDR1 and CDR2: MNHNY and SVGAGI (reference sequence). The CDR3 has 12 amino acids. Trimming took 0 bases from V and 5 from J, leaving 4 bases between them. The CDR3: CASSYSRTEAFF. CDR3 bases: TGTGCCAGCAGTTACTCGAGAACTGAAGCTTTCTTT.

The V call is TRBV5-4, the J call TRBJ1-1; 8 bases are shared with TRBD1. The CDR3 loop spans 16 amino acids. Losses at the gene ends were 1 base for V and 5 bases for J; bases not matched to a gene: 10. Germline V gives CDR1 SGHNT, CDR2 YYREEE (reference sequence). CDR3 protein: CASSLSSDRGGTEAFF. The CDR3, as DNA: TGTGCCAGCAGCTTGTCATCCGACAGGGGAGGGACTGAAGCTTTCTTT.

The chain combines TRBV7-9 with TRBJ2-3; D ambiguous. Germline CDR1 and CDR2: SEHNR and FQNEAQ (reference sequence). V was cut by 7 bases and J by 5 bases, with 13 bases left in between. The CDR3 spans 13 residues. The CDR3 DNA sequence: TGTGCCAGCACCATGGCCCCCGTAGATACGCAGTATTTT. Translated, it gives CASTMAPVDTQYF.

This rearrangement joins TRBV5-5 to TRBJ1-5; no clear D. The CDR3 covers 15 residues. The V end was cut by 0 bases, the J end by 0 bases, with 7 bases between. Germline V gene sequence: CDR1 SGHKS, CDR2 YYEKEE (reference sequence). The CDR3: CASSLEGDSNQPQHF. The CDR3 region has the DNA TGTGCCAGCAGCTTGGAGGGAGATAGCAATCAGCCCCAGCATTTT.

The chain has TRBV30 and TRBJ2-3; TRBD1 matches 8 bases. CDR1 and CDR2 from the germline V gene are GTSNPN and SVGIG (reference sequence). This CDR3 region has 14 residues. V was pared by 1 base and J by 1 base, with 1 base of the junction left unmatched. The CDR3 spells CAWSATGGTDTQYF. The CDR3 bases are TGTGCCTGGAGTGCGACAGGGGGCACAGATACGCAGTATTTT.

The J gene is TRBJ2-2, the V gene TRBV9; D call uncertain. Germline CDR1 SGDLS, CDR2 YYNGEE. V gave up 0 bases and J gave up 4 bases, with 13 bases separating them. This CDR3 is 16 amino acids long. In nucleotides, the CDR3 is TGTGCCAGCAGCGTAGCATCCCCTGAAGTCACCGGGGAGCTGTTTTTT. Protein product: CASSVASPEVTGELFF. Combining the CDR3 with reference TRBV9 and TRBJ2-2 gives the whole variable domain DSGVTQTPKHLITATGQRVTLRCSPRSGDLSVYWYQQSLDQGLQFLIQYYNGEERAKGNILERFSAQQFPDLHSELNLSSLELGDSALYFCASSVASPEVTGELFFGEGSRLTVL.

The chain is built from TRBV5-5 and TRBJ1-1, with D unresolved. The CDR3 extends over 13 amino acids. Germline V gene data show CDR1 as SGHKS and CDR2 as YYEKEE (reference sequence). Trimming cost V 1 base and J 6 bases, with 10 bases left between them. CDR3 DNA sequence: TGTGCCAGCAGCTTGCAGGACCATTCTGAAGCTTTCTTT. Amino acid sequence: CASSLQDHSEAFF.

The V call is TRBV5-1, the J call TRBJ2-1; D not certain. This CDR3 is built from 14 residues. The V end lost 0 bases, the J end lost 6 bases, and 10 bases lay between the germline ends. Per germline, CDR1 SGHRS and CDR2 YFSETQ. The CDR3, as DNA: TGCGCCAGCAGCTTGGAGGCCTATATCAATGAGCAGTTCTTC. Translation gives CASSLEAYINEQFF.

The chain carries TRBV2 and TRBJ1-4; D unclear. The CDR3 spans 12 residues. Deletions cut 2 bases from V and 6 bases from J, with 4 bases between. From germline, CDR1 is SNHLY and CDR2 FYNNEI. The CDR3 here is CASSEPDEKLFF. CDR3 coding DNA: TGTGCCAGCAGTGAACCCGATGAAAAACTGTTTTTT.

This clone was seen a handful of times. The J gene is TRBJ1-6, the V gene TRBV19, with 7 bases matching TRBD1. Germline V gene sequence: CDR1 LNHDA, CDR2 SQIVND (reference sequence). With V trimmed by 6 bases and J by 2 bases, 7 bases remained unmatched. CDR3 length equals 16 residues. CDR3 sequence reads: CASRDDDRAYNSPLHF. The CDR3 DNA reads as TGTGCCAGTAGAGATGACGACAGGGCCTATAATTCACCCCTCCACTTT.

The J gene is TRBJ2-1, the V gene TRBV4-3; TRBD2 agrees at 7 bases. The CDR3 sequence is 14 residues long. Germline loops: CDR1 LGHNA, CDR2 YSLEER. V lost 4 bases to trimming and J lost 1 base; unmatched junction nucleotides: 1. The CDR3 protein is CASSRGGSYNEQFF. The DNA for the CDR3 is TGCGCCAGCAGCCGGGGGGGATCCTACAATGAGCAGTTCTTC.

A few counts support this clone. As DNA, the CDR3 is TGTGCCAGCTCACCAACAGTGAACACCGGGGAGCTGTTTTTT. This sequence encodes CASSPTVNTGELFF. This chain connects TRBV18 to TRBJ2-2; D uncertain. V lost 2 bases, J lost 1 base, and 5 bases lay in between. Germline V gene lookup returns CDR1 KGHSH and CDR2 LQKENI. The CDR3 totals 14 residues.

The chain has TRBV28 and TRBJ2-2; 9 bases agree with TRBD2. CDR1 and CDR2 from the germline V gene are MDHEN and SYDVKM. V lost 6 bases, J lost 4 bases, and 9 bases stayed unmatched. The CDR3 spans 16 residues. DNA of the CDR3: TGTGCCAGCAGCGATCGGCCTAGCGGGGTCACCGGGGAGCTGTTTTTT. The encoded protein is CASSDRPSGVTGELFF.

This clone appeared a few times. The chain employs TRBV5-1 and TRBJ1-5, with a possible D match to TRBD1 (5 bases). Germline CDR1 reads SGHRS; CDR2 reads YFSETQ. The CDR3 totals 14 residues. Trimming pared 0 bases from V and 5 bases from J, leaving 9 bases between. The chain's CDR3 is CASSLGWGDQPQHF. As DNA, the CDR3 is TGCGCCAGCAGCTTGGGATGGGGCGATCAGCCCCAGCATTTT.

This rearrangement joins TRBV3-1 (or the pseudogene TRBV3-2) to TRBJ1-2; the D gene is possibly TRBD1 (6 bases). Looked up from germline, CDR1 is LGHDT and CDR2 is YNNKEL (reference sequence). The CDR3 runs 14 residues. Trimming shortened V by 0 bases and J by 7 bases, and 12 bases separated the two germline ends. The DNA for the CDR3 is TGTGCCAGCAGCCAAGATTGGGGGCTGCGTGGCTACACCTTC. Translation gives CASSQDWGLRGYTF.

This chain connects TRBV27 to TRBJ1-1, with TRBD1 identical over 11 bases. V gave up 5 bases and J gave up 1 base; unmatched junction bases: 9. Looked up from germline, CDR1 is MNHEY and CDR2 is SMNVEV (reference sequence). This CDR3 has 17 amino acids. CDR3 sequence: CASSPPGQGATNTEAFF. As DNA, the CDR3 is TGTGCCAGCAGTCCCCCCGGACAGGGGGCGACGAACACTGAAGCTTTCTTT.

The chain joins TRBV6-6 to TRBJ1-3; D remains unclear. Germline CDR1 and CDR2: MNHNY and SVGAGI (reference sequence). Trimming shortened V by 6 bases and J by 2 bases, and 8 bases separated the two germline ends. This CDR3 is built from 13 residues. As DNA, the CDR3 is TGTGCCAGCAGATCCGTAACTGGAAACACCATATATTTT. This translates into CASRSVTGNTIYF.

This chain connects TRBV28 to TRBJ2-7; D gene unclear. V dropped 6 bases and J dropped 1 base, with 13 bases sitting between them. The length of the CDR3 is 14 residues. Germline CDR1 and CDR2: MDHEN and SYDVKM. The CDR3 here is CASSPLGFSYEQYV. The CDR3 nucleotides are TGTGCCAGCAGCCCCCTCGGATTTTCCTACGAGCAGTACGTC.

This clone has only a few counts. The chain couples TRBV3-1 (or the pseudogene TRBV3-2) to TRBJ2-1, with D possibly TRBD1 on 6 matching bases. CDR3 length: 15 amino acids. Germline CDR1 is LGHDT and CDR2 is YNNKEL (reference sequence). V was trimmed by 4 bases and J by 5 bases, leaving 15 bases between them. The CDR3 reads CASSPWDISHNEQFF. CDR3 nucleotides: TGTGCCAGCAGCCCCTGGGACATTTCCCACAATGAGCAGTTCTTC.

The gene calls are TRBV10-3 and TRBJ2-2; 11 bases map to TRBD2. Germline V gene lookup returns CDR1 ENHRY and CDR2 SYGVKD. The CDR3 extends over 16 amino acids. V was pared by 6 bases and J by 0 bases, with 3 bases of the junction left unmatched. The CDR3 DNA is TGTGCCATCAGATCTAGCGGGGGGTCGAACACCGGGGAGCTGTTTTTT. Amino acids: CAIRSSGGSNTGELFF.

V usage is TRBV28 and J usage is TRBJ1-5, with a tentative D call TRBD1 (6 bases). Germline V gives CDR1 MDHEN, CDR2 SYDVKM. V shed 5 bases and J shed 5 bases, with 16 bases lying between them. CDR3 length: 15 amino acids. The CDR3 protein is CASSGRGTSDQPQHF. For the CDR3, the DNA is TGTGCCAGCAGTGGCCGCGGGACATCGGATCAGCCCCAGCATTTT.

The J gene is TRBJ2-3, the V gene TRBV6-4, with TRBD2 matching over 8 bases. The CDR3 runs 14 residues. CDR1 is MRHNA, CDR2 SNTAGT, per germline. V was clipped by 6 bases and J by 1 base; unmatched bases: 3. The CDR3 DNA follows: TGTGCCAGCAGGGAGACTAGCGGCACAGATACGCAGTATTTT. Translation: CASRETSGTDTQYF.

This chain uses TRBV4-1 with TRBJ2-5, with D perhaps TRBD1 (6 bases). CDR1 and CDR2 (germline): MGHRA, YSYEKL. Trimming shortened V by 3 bases and J by 1 base, and 12 bases separated the two germline ends. The CDR3 is 15 residues long. CDR3 amino acids: CASSQGHGGQETQYF. The CDR3 DNA reads TGCGCCAGCAGCCAGGGACACGGTGGCCAAGAGACCCAGTACTTC.

The CDR3 DNA reads as TGTGCCAGCAGCTTAGGACAGGGGAGGGGAAATCAGCCCCAGCATTTT. Translated, it gives CASSLGQGRGNQPQHF. V usage is TRBV7-9 and J usage is TRBJ1-5; 8 bases agree with TRBD1. Germline loops: CDR1 SEHNR, CDR2 FQNEAQ (reference sequence). This CDR3 region has 16 residues. J gave up 4 bases and V 1 base, and 6 bases lay outside the gene matches.

The V call is TRBV7-3, the J call TRBJ2-1, with D possibly being TRBD1 (8 bases). The CDR3 sequence is 15 residues long. Per the germline V gene, CDR1 is SGHTA and CDR2 is FQGTGA. Trimming stripped 2 bases from V and 12 bases from J, with 20 bases between. In DNA form, the CDR3 reads TGTGCCAGCAGCTTAGCGGGGGACCTTACAGGGGGGCAGTTCTTC. It codes for CASSLAGDLTGGQFF.

J is TRBJ2-1 and V is TRBV5-1; a weak D match, TRBD1 (6 bases). Trimming took off 4 bases at V and 0 bases at J, with 14 bases between the two ends. This CDR3 is built from 16 residues. The V gene's germline CDR1 is SGHRS and CDR2 YFSETQ. This chain's CDR3 is CASSASTGSSYNEQFF. The CDR3 coding sequence is TGCGCCAGCAGCGCTTCAACAGGGAGCTCCTACAATGAGCAGTTCTTC.

The chain has TRBV7-3 and TRBJ2-1, with D perhaps assigned TRBD1 or TRBD2 (5 bases each). The CDR3 is 15 amino acids. CDR1 SGHTA and CDR2 FQGTGA come from the germline V gene. Between the trimmed V and J ends, which lost 1 base and 1 base, there was a span of 8 bases. The CDR3 reads CASSLSWGSYNEQFF. The CDR3 region has the DNA TGTGCCAGCAGCTTAAGTTGGGGGTCCTACAATGAGCAGTTCTTC.

This sequence joins TRBV6-5 and TRBJ2-1; TRBD1 or TRBD2 may be the D gene (5 bases each). Germline-derived CDR1 and CDR2 are MNHEY and SVGAGI. The CDR3 length is 15 residues. V lost 2 bases and J 2 bases, leaving 10 bases between the germline ends. The CDR3 here is CASSYGGLAYNEQFF. The CDR3 bases are TGTGCCAGCAGTTACGGGGGTCTCGCCTACAATGAGCAGTTCTTC.

The V call is TRBV4-3, the J call TRBJ2-1; D might be TRBD1 or TRBD2, each matching 5 bases. The CDR3 extends over 19 amino acids. Germline V gene data show CDR1 as LGHNA and CDR2 as YSLEER. V was pared by 4 bases and J by 1 base, with 23 bases between. In nucleotides, the CDR3 is TGCGCCAGCAGCCTTACAAATAAGGGGCGGGTTGGGTCCTACAATGAGCAGTTCTTC. Translated, it gives CASSLTNKGRVGSYNEQFF.